These 18 T cell receptor beta chains originate from one sample sequenced in a study of T cell responses to AZD1222 COVID-19 vaccine. Measured with immunoSEQ multiplex PCR; TCRdb has only the in-frame clones, and not every one. The table includes about 150,000 clones, 80% to 90% detected once. Sequencing was performed on peripheral blood, taken after recovery from COVID-19. The receptors were sampled from an adult who had recovered from COVID-19.

The chain links TRBV5-6 to TRBJ1-2; tentative D call: TRBD1 (5 bases). CDR1 and CDR2 (germline): SGHDT, YYEEEE. V was cut by 1 base and J by 0 bases, with 10 bases left in between. The CDR3 is made up of 15 amino acids. Here the CDR3 DNA reads TGTGCCAGCAGCTTGTACAGGCCAACTAACTATGGCTACACCTTC. Translated: CASSLYRPTNYGYTF.

This clone was seen once. The chain employs TRBV30 and TRBJ1-3; D is unresolved. This CDR3 is 13 amino acids long. V lost 4 bases, J lost 0 bases, and 7 bases lay in between. Germline V gene sequence: CDR1 GTSNPN, CDR2 SVGIG (reference sequence). Here the CDR3 DNA reads TGTGCCTGGACACCGGCCTCTGGAAACACCATATATTTT. Its protein product is CAWTPASGNTIYF.

The chain has TRBV4-2 and TRBJ2-3, with TRBD1 as a possible D gene (6 bases). CDR3 length: 12 residues. Germline CDR1 is LGHNA and CDR2 is YNFKEQ. Trimming took off 0 bases at V and 15 bases at J, with 13 bases between the two ends. CDR3 sequence (DNA): TGTGCCAGCAGCCAAGATAGGACAGAGTATTATTTT. Translated: CASSQDRTEYYF.

A single count supports this clone. The rearrangement links TRBV28 to TRBJ1-5; a weak D match, TRBD1 (5 bases). From germline, CDR1 is MDHEN and CDR2 SYDVKM. With 11 bases removed from V and 3 bases from J, the gap between germline ends came to 14 bases. The CDR3 consists of 13 residues. The CDR3 reads CAGGDGHNQPQHF. The CDR3 DNA reads as TGTGCCGGAGGGGACGGCCACAATCAGCCCCAGCATTTT.

The chain couples TRBV12-5 to TRBJ2-2, with D uncertain. Per germline, CDR1 LGHNT and CDR2 FRNRAP. The V end was cut by 6 bases, the J end by 6 bases, with 5 bases between. The CDR3 loop spans 11 amino acids. CDR3 amino acids: CASGFAGELFF. CDR3 DNA: TGTGCTAGTGGGTTCGCCGGGGAGCTGTTTTTT.

This clone is labeled medium-sized. The chain combines TRBV6-5 with TRBJ1-3; D call uncertain. Trimming shortened V by 0 bases and J by 0 bases, and 9 bases separated the two germline ends. The CDR3 sequence is 16 residues long. CDR1 and CDR2 (germline): MNHEY, SVGAGI. CDR3 sequence (DNA): TGTGCCAGCAGTTACTCGGCCGGGGACTCTGGAAACACCATATATTTT. Translating gives CASSYSAGDSGNTIYF.

The rearrangement links TRBV12-3 or TRBV12-4 to TRBJ2-5; TRBD1 matches at 10 bases. V gave up 5 bases and J gave up 6 bases; unmatched junction bases: 3. The CDR3 is 13 residues long. CDR3 residues: CASSDRGRQTQYF. CDR3 in DNA: TGTGCCAGCAGTGACAGGGGGCGGCAGACCCAGTACTTC.

This clone was observed once. J is TRBJ2-3 and V is TRBV3-1 (or the pseudogene TRBV3-2), with D perhaps matching TRBD1 (6 bases). Trimming took off 2 bases at V and 6 bases at J, with 18 bases between the two ends. Germline loops: CDR1 LGHDT, CDR2 YNNKEL (reference sequence). This CDR3 comprises 16 residues. The CDR3 nucleotides are TGTGCCAGCAGCCAATCAGACAGGCGCACGACGGATACGCAGTATTTT. Protein sequence: CASSQSDRRTTDTQYF.

The chain employs TRBV5-6 and TRBJ1-6; D call uncertain. Per the germline V gene, CDR1 is SGHDT and CDR2 is YYEEEE. Deletions cut 0 bases from V and 10 bases from J, with 11 bases between. The CDR3 is made up of 14 amino acids. The chain's CDR3 is CASSLGSPNSPLHF. CDR3 in DNA: TGTGCCAGCAGCTTGGGGAGCCCAAACTCACCCCTCCACTTT.

The gene calls are TRBV25-1 and TRBJ1-5; D unclear. CDR3 length equals 14 residues. V dropped 4 bases and J dropped 0 bases, with 7 bases sitting between them. Germline V CDR1 and CDR2: MGHDK, SYGVNS. The CDR3 nucleotides read TGTGCCAGCAGTGGTTATCTTAGCAATCAGCCCCAGCATTTT. Translation: CASSGYLSNQPQHF.

The chain has TRBV5-4 and TRBJ2-3; D is perhaps TRBD2 (6 bases). The V end was cut by 6 bases, the J end by 7 bases, with 18 bases between. Germline CDR1 SGHNT, CDR2 YYREEE (reference sequence). The CDR3 is 14 amino acids. As DNA, the CDR3 is TGTGCCAGCACCGTATCCCAGCGGGTACATACGCAGTATTTT. It codes for CASTVSQRVHTQYF.

V is TRBV25-1 and J is TRBJ1-6; a weak D match, TRBD1 (6 bases). Germline V CDR1 and CDR2: MGHDK, SYGVNS. This CDR3 is built from 16 residues. V dropped 5 bases and J dropped 8 bases, with 19 bases sitting between them. The DNA for the CDR3 is TGTGCCAGCAGTCCCCCGGGGGGGGCCATCGATTCACCCCTCCACTTT. Translation: CASSPPGGAIDSPLHF.

This sequence joins TRBV7-2 and TRBJ2-1; TRBD2 aligns across 9 bases. Looked up from germline, CDR1 is SGHTA and CDR2 is FQGNSA. Trimming at V came to 5 bases and at J to 3 bases, leaving 8 bases not matched to a gene. The CDR3 extends over 16 amino acids. The CDR3 DNA sequence: TGTGCCAGCAGCCCCTCTAGCGGGGCCCTCTACAATGAGCAGTTCTTC. Protein sequence: CASSPSSGALYNEQFF.

The chain uses TRBV2 and TRBJ1-2, with a weak D call TRBD1 (5 bases). Per the germline V gene, CDR1 is SNHLY and CDR2 is FYNNEI. V gave up 11 bases and J gave up 0 bases, with 10 bases separating them. The CDR3 runs to 12 residues. Here the CDR3 DNA reads TGTGCCGAGGGGACGGCTAACTATGGCTACACCTTC. Encoded protein: CAEGTANYGYTF.

The rearrangement links TRBV6-6 to TRBJ2-7; 7 bases line up with TRBD1. This CDR3 contains 13 residues. The germline CDR1 and CDR2 sequences are MNHNY and SVGAGI (reference sequence). After removal of 11 bases from V and 2 bases from J, the junction contained 9 bases not matched to a gene. The CDR3 region has the DNA TGTGCCGGATCTCCCGGGACAGCCTACGAGCAGTACTTC. Protein product: CAGSPGTAYEQYF.

This clone was recorded only once. The J gene is TRBJ2-5, the V gene TRBV5-1; 13 bases match TRBD2. The ends lost 4 bases at V and 2 bases at J; junction bases unmatched: 5. This CDR3 is built from 16 residues. Per germline, CDR1 SGHRS and CDR2 YFSETQ. CDR3 sequence (DNA): TGCGCCAGCAGCGAGGGACTAGCGGGAATGCAAGAGACCCAGTACTTC. As protein: CASSEGLAGMQETQYF.

The rearrangement links TRBV4-1 to TRBJ2-7; 10 bases align to TRBD1. Germline V gene data show CDR1 as MGHRA and CDR2 as YSYEKL. The CDR3 spans 13 residues. With 4 bases clipped from V and 3 bases from J, the junction kept 0 bases outside the gene matches. CDR3 sequence (DNA): TGCGCCAGCAGCCGGGACAGGGGCTACGAGCAGTACTTC. It translates to CASSRDRGYEQYF.

The CDR3 DNA sequence: TGTGCCAGCAGCGCAGGGGGCGCCTCAGGCACTGAAGCTTTCTTT. It translates to CASSAGGASGTEAFF. The J gene is TRBJ1-1, the V gene TRBV9, with 8 bases that match TRBD1. V lost 3 bases to trimming and J lost 4 bases; unmatched junction nucleotides: 8. Germline CDR1 reads SGDLS; CDR2 reads YYNGEE. The CDR3 contains 15 residues.